This paragraph covers one T cell receptor (beta chain) sequence. The data are from a study of cytomegalovirus exposure and HLA in healthy donors. The CDR3 totals 15 residues. V shed 3 bases and J 0 bases; nucleotides not matched to a gene: 2. Germline values: CDR1 MDHEN, CDR2 SYDVKM. Primers: 60 Vbeta forward and 13 Jbeta reverse. Assay: immunoSEQ multiplex PCR; the TCRdb copy retains only in-frame clones and omits some. The sample has around 120,000 clones; 79% are singletons. Sample: PBMCs. The receptor was isolated from a woman aged 40 to 50 in good health and CMV-seronegative. The V and J genes are TRBV28 and TRBJ2-7, with 10 bases that match TRBD1. CDR3 nucleotide sequence: TGTGCCAGCAGTTTTGGGACAGGGGCCTCCTACGAGCAGTACTTC. The encoded protein is CASSFGTGASYEQYF.